The next 19 T cell receptor beta chains were all read from a single sample in a study of cytomegalovirus exposure and HLA in healthy donors. With 60 Vbeta and 13 Jbeta primers, the PCR was carried out. The table came from immunoSEQ multiplex PCR; TCRdb's copy has only in-frame clones and leaves some out. The sample holds around 150,000 clones, roughly 88% seen once. The sample taken for sequencing was PBMCs. The receptors come from a woman between 18 and 30 years old in good health and CMV-seronegative.

This clone was found once. The chain links TRBV9 to TRBJ1-2; D is undetermined. CDR3 size: 16 residues. Germline lookup yields CDR1 SGDLS and CDR2 YYNGEE. Trimming removed 0 bases from V and 4 bases from J, with 16 bases in between. DNA of the CDR3: TGTGCCAGCAGCGTAGGAAGTGAGCGGGTGATCTATGGCTACACCTTC. This translates into CASSVGSERVIYGYTF.

The chain links TRBV5-8 to TRBJ2-7; D is unresolved. Deletions cut 7 bases from V and 1 base from J, with 12 bases between. CDR1 SGHTS and CDR2 YDEGEE come from the germline V gene. This CDR3 spans 13 amino acids. DNA of the CDR3: TGTGCCAGCGGGCAACTGGTTTCCTACGAGCAGTACTTC. Amino acids: CASGQLVSYEQYF. The full variable domain, its missing parts supplied by reference TRBV5-8 and TRBJ2-7, is EAGVTQSPTHLIKTRGQQATLRCSPISGHTSVYWYQQALGLGLQFLLWYDEGEERNRGNFPPRFSGRQFPNYSSELNVNALELEDSALYLCASGQLVSYEQYFGPGTRLTVT.

This chain links TRBV19 with TRBJ1-1; 7 bases fit TRBD1. The V segment lost 6 bases and the J segment 3 bases; nucleotides outside the gene matches: 7. The CDR3 is 14 residues long. From germline, CDR1 is LNHDA and CDR2 SQIVND (reference sequence). The CDR3 bases are TGTGCCAGTAGCCCGGGACAGTGGTACACTGAAGCTTTCTTT. The encoded protein is CASSPGQWYTEAFF. The full variable domain, completed using reference TRBV19 and TRBJ1-1, is DGGITQSPKYLFRKEGQNVTLSCEQNLNHDAMYWYRQDPGQGLRLIYYSQIVNDFQKGDIAEGYSVSREKKESFPLTVTSAQKNPTAFYLCASSPGQWYTEAFFGQGTRLTVV.

CDR3: CASSLGGQGVLGEQYF. The DNA for the CDR3 is TGTGCCAGCAGCTTGGGGGGACAGGGGGTTTTAGGGGAGCAGTACTTC. The rearrangement links TRBV5-4 to TRBJ2-7; 11 positions agree with TRBD1. V shed 0 bases, J shed 7 bases, and the junction held 9 bases outside the gene matches. Looked up from germline, CDR1 is SGHNT and CDR2 is YYREEE (reference sequence). The CDR3 consists of 16 residues.

There are a few counts of this clone. This chain connects TRBV2 to TRBJ1-2, with TRBD1 identical over 8 bases. The CDR3 sequence is 16 residues long. Germline V gives CDR1 SNHLY, CDR2 FYNNEI. Trimming at V came to 6 bases and at J to 3 bases, leaving 12 bases not matched to a gene. This CDR3 is CASRKHGQGGDYGYTF. The CDR3 nucleotides read TGTGCCAGCAGGAAACATGGACAGGGAGGCGACTATGGCTACACCTTC. Using reference TRBV2 and TRBJ1-2 for the parts outside the CDR3, the full variable domain is EPEVTQTPSHQVTQMGQEVILRCVPISNHLYFYWYRQILGQKVEFLVSFYNNEISEKSEIFDDQFSVERPDGSNFTLKIRSTKLEDSAMYFCASRKHGQGGDYGYTFGSGTRLTVV.

Details on this clone: Other DNA sequences in this specimen translate into the identical CDR3. CDR3 in DNA: TGCGCCAGCAGCCCCACGGGACAGGGTGGCGGGCAGCCCCAGCATTTT. Translated, it gives CASSPTGQGGGQPQHF. J is TRBJ1-5 and V is TRBV5-1, with 9 nucleotides matching TRBD1. J gave up 7 bases and V 4 bases, and 12 bases lay outside the gene matches. The CDR3 is 16 amino acids. Germline CDR1 reads SGHRS; CDR2 reads YFSETQ.

The rearrangement joins TRBV19 to TRBJ1-4, with D perhaps matching TRBD1 (5 bases). With 6 bases removed from V and 8 bases from J, the gap between germline ends came to 10 bases. Germline values: CDR1 LNHDA, CDR2 SQIVND (reference sequence). The CDR3 consists of 12 residues. Here the CDR3 DNA reads TGTGCCAGTAGGCAGGGAAGGGAAAAACTGTTTTTT. Protein: CASRQGREKLFF. Filled out from reference TRBV19 and TRBJ1-4, the complete variable domain reads DGGITQSPKYLFRKEGQNVTLSCEQNLNHDAMYWYRQDPGQGLRLIYYSQIVNDFQKGDIAEGYSVSREKKESFPLTVTSAQKNPTAFYLCASRQGREKLFFGSGTQLSVL.

V gene TRBV13 combines with J gene TRBJ1-2; tentative D call: TRBD1 (5 bases). Germline-derived CDR1 and CDR2 are PRHDT and FYEKMQ (reference sequence). The CDR3 sequence is 15 residues long. V dropped 5 bases and J dropped 3 bases, with 16 bases sitting between them. The CDR3 sequence: CASSAAGGSYYGYTF. Here the CDR3 DNA reads TGTGCCAGCAGCGCCGCGGGGGGAAGTTACTATGGCTACACCTTC.

The V gene is TRBV6-4, the J gene TRBJ1-1, with unresolved D. Germline CDR1 MRHNA, CDR2 SNTAGT. The CDR3 sequence is 13 residues long. The germline V and J ends were trimmed by 9 bases and 1 base, with 12 bases remaining between them. The DNA of the CDR3 is TGTGCCAGAGAACCTAAAGAGAACACTGAAGCTTTCTTT. Its translation: CAREPKENTEAFF.

The rearrangement links TRBV6-6 to TRBJ2-5, with D maybe TRBD2 (5 bases). V was clipped by 3 bases and J by 6 bases, with 11 bases between them. The CDR3 extends over 13 amino acids. Germline CDR1 reads MNHNY; CDR2 reads SVGAGI (reference sequence). The CDR3 DNA reads as TGTGCCAGCAGTTATGGATACGGGAAGACCCAGTACTTC. It translates to CASSYGYGKTQYF.

This clone was counted between two and nine times. At one end the junction does not follow the germline gene, possibly because of a read error. This chain links TRBV18 with TRBJ2-3; 10 nucleotides agree with TRBD2. Germline CDR1 is KGHSH and CDR2 is LQKENI. The CDR3 is 13 residues long. CDR3: CASSPREASGGLF. CDR3 in DNA: TGTGCCAGCTCACCACGAGAGGCTAGCGGGGGTCTTTTT.

The chain employs TRBV9 and TRBJ1-1; D call uncertain. The CDR3 sequence is 13 residues long. V was trimmed by 3 bases and J by 0 bases, leaving 6 bases between them. Germline V gene data show CDR1 as SGDLS and CDR2 as YYNGEE. CDR3 sequence (DNA): TGTGCCAGCAGCGCTACGGTGAACACTGAAGCTTTCTTT. It yields the protein CASSATVNTEAFF.

The V call is TRBV11-3, the J call TRBJ1-6, with D perhaps TRBD1 (5 bases). The CDR3 loop spans 15 amino acids. Between the trimmed V and J ends, which lost 8 bases and 1 base, there was a span of 12 bases. Germline V gene lookup returns CDR1 SGHNT and CDR2 YENEEA. CDR3 DNA: TGTGCCAGCGAAGACAGTGGATCCTATAATTCACCCCTCCACTTT. Translation: CASEDSGSYNSPLHF.

This chain links TRBV13 with TRBJ1-1, with D possibly TRBD1 on 5 matching bases. The length of the CDR3 is 13 residues. V was shortened by 6 bases and J by 5 bases, with 13 bases between the two germline ends. The germline V gene has CDR1 PRHDT and CDR2 FYEKMQ (reference sequence). This CDR3 reads CASRVPGGTEAFF. In DNA, the CDR3 is TGTGCCAGCAGAGTTCCGGGGGGGACTGAAGCTTTCTTT.

This rearrangement joins TRBV30 to TRBJ1-3, with D perhaps matching TRBD1 (6 bases). The length of the CDR3 is 14 residues. CDR1 and CDR2 (germline): GTSNPN, SVGIG (reference sequence). V was shortened by 4 bases and J by 0 bases, with 10 bases between the two germline ends. CDR3 loop: CAWNRDNSGNTIYF. Here the CDR3 DNA reads TGTGCCTGGAACCGGGACAACTCTGGAAACACCATATATTTT.

This clone was found a few times. The rearrangement uses TRBV5-1 and TRBJ2-7, with TRBD1 matching over 9 bases. From germline, CDR1 is SGHRS and CDR2 YFSETQ. The trim removed 3 bases at V and 3 bases at J, leaving 7 bases unmatched. CDR3 length equals 15 residues. This chain's CDR3 is CASSSAGQGYYEQYF. In nucleotides, the CDR3 is TGCGCCAGCAGCTCCGCGGGACAGGGCTACTACGAGCAGTACTTC.

In this sample, this clone turned up once. The chain couples TRBV30 to TRBJ1-1; D gene unclear. Germline-derived CDR1 and CDR2 are GTSNPN and SVGIG (reference sequence). The CDR3 is 14 residues long. Trimming cost V 0 bases and J 1 base, with 9 bases left between them. The CDR3, as DNA: TGTGCCTGGAGTGTACTCTTTAGGAACACTGAAGCTTTCTTT. This encodes CAWSVLFRNTEAFF.

The chain is built from TRBV18 and TRBJ1-5; D may be TRBD1 (5 bases). The CDR3 consists of 14 residues. V lost 5 bases and J lost 4, with 12 bases in between. The germline CDR1 and CDR2 sequences are KGHSH and LQKENI. The CDR3 sequence: CASSSNRQNQPQHF. The CDR3, as DNA: TGTGCCAGCTCAAGTAACAGGCAGAATCAGCCCCAGCATTTT.

The rearrangement uses TRBV10-2 and TRBJ1-1; 8 bases agree with TRBD1. V was pared by 4 bases and J by 1 base, with 2 bases of the junction left unmatched. Germline V gene sequence: CDR1 WSHSY, CDR2 SAAADI. This CDR3 is built from 14 residues. The CDR3 DNA follows: TGCGCCAGCAGTGGGACAGGGCCGAACACTGAAGCTTTCTTT. Amino acids: CASSGTGPNTEAFF.